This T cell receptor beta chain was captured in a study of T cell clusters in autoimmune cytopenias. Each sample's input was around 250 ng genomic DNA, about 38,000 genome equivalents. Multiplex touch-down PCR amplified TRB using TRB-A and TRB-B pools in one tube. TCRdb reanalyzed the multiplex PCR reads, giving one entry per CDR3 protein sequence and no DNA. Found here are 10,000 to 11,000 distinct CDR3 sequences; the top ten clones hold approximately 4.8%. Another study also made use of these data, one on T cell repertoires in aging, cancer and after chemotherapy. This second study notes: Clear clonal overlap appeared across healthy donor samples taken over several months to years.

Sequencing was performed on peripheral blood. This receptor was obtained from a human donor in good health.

CDR3 protein: CASSHAGVRSYEQYF. The V gene is TRBV11-2, the J gene TRBJ2-7; there is no DNA to check the TCRdb D call of TRBD1. The germline CDR1 and CDR2 sequences are SGHAT and FQNNGV. CDR3 length equals 15 residues.